These T cell receptor beta chains were read from a single sample in a study of shared clonotypes between healthy human individuals. Assay: immunoSEQ multiplex PCR; the TCRdb copy retains only in-frame clones and omits some. The repertoire consists of about 1.1 million clones, with approximately 80% occurring once and the leading ten covering over 0.8%. Sequenced input: memory CD4+ T cells from PBMCs. Every receptor here comes from a man aged 18 to 35 in good health. Some clones in this sample may be carry-over from other donors' samples. Each CDR3 is given with its conserved first and last residue. D genes are given only for firm matches. Not every row has a clone size; where given, it reads once, few, many or a size class.

v_call	clone_size	j_call	d_call	cdr3_nt	cdr3_aa
TRBV5-1	NA	TRBJ1-2	TRBD1	TGCGCCAGCAGCGGGACAGTGAGCTATGGCTACACCTTC	CASSGTVSYGYTF
TRBV28	NA	TRBJ2-2	NA	TGTGCCAGCACCGAACCCGGGACGGTGAACACCGGGGAGCTGTTTTTT	CASTEPGTVNTGELFF
TRBV19	NA	TRBJ2-1	TRBD2	TGTGCCAGTAGTACCCGACTAGCACTGGACAATGAGCAGTTCTTC	CASSTRLALDNEQFF
TRBV19	NA	TRBJ2-5	NA	TGTGCCAGTAGTATAGTAGTCTGGGAGACCCAGTACTTC	CASSIVVWETQYF
TRBV19	NA	TRBJ1-1	NA	TGTGCCAGTAGTATGCCCTCATCGAACACTGAAGCTTTCTTT	CASSMPSSNTEAFF
TRBV15	NA	TRBJ2-7	NA	TGTGCCACCAGCATGGGCCAGGGTAGCGCCTCCTACGAGCAGTACTTC	CATSMGQGSASYEQYF
TRBV2	NA	TRBJ2-7	NA	TGTGCCAGCAGGGCAGGCTCCTACGAGCAGTACTTC	CASRAGSYEQYF
TRBV2	many	TRBJ2-7	NA	TGTGCCAGCCGACTGGGGGAGCAGTACTTC	CASRLGEQYF
TRBV9	NA	TRBJ1-1	NA	TGTGCCAGCAGCGCGGCCACTGAAGCTTTCTTT	CASSAATEAFF
TRBV5-1	NA	TRBJ2-2	TRBD2	TGCGCCAGCAGCTTGGGGACTAGAGTCTCACCCGGGGAGCTGTTTTTT	CASSLGTRVSPGELFF
TRBV6-1	NA	TRBJ1-1	NA	TGTGCCAGCACCCGGACGCCCGCGGACACTGAAGCTTTCTTT	CASTRTPADTEAFF
TRBV11-2	NA	TRBJ2-7	TRBD1	TGTGCCAGCAGAAGCAACCGGGACAGGGACTACGAGCAGTACTTC	CASRSNRDRDYEQYF
TRBV5-6	NA	TRBJ1-5	NA	TGTGCCAGCAGCTTGGGATATGAGGGTTTTATGTGGTCCCAGCATTTT	CASSLGYEGFMWSQHF
TRBV9	once	TRBJ2-5	NA	TGTGCCAGCAGCGTAGGTGGGGATCAGACCCAGTACTTC	CASSVGGDQTQYF
TRBV5-1	NA	TRBJ2-5	TRBD1	TGCGCCAGTCGGGACAGCCAAGAGACCCAGTACTTC	CASRDSQETQYF
TRBV5-3	NA	TRBJ1-4	NA	TGTGCCAGAAGCATCCTGCAGGGGCCGAGTCCTGCAACTAATGAAAAACTGTTTTTT	CARSILQGPSPATNEKLFF
TRBV4-2	NA	TRBJ2-2	NA	TGTGCCAGCAGCCAAGAGGCCGTGACTAACGCCGGGGAGCTGTTTTTT	CASSQEAVTNAGELFF
TRBV11-2	once	TRBJ1-4	NA	TGTGCCAGCACCTTTACTGCGGGGGTTAATGAAAAACTGTTTTTT	CASTFTAGVNEKLFF
TRBV12-5	NA	TRBJ1-2	NA	TGTGCTAGTGGCCCCTCGGCAGGGTATGGCTACACCTTC	CASGPSAGYGYTF
TRBV28	NA	TRBJ2-1	TRBD2	TGTGCCAGCCGTATCCTGCCCGGGGGTAGCGGGATTGGATCCTACAATGAGCAGTTCTTC	CASRILPGGSGIGSYNEQFF
TRBV5-6	NA	TRBJ2-1	TRBD2	TGTGCCAGCAGCTTGTTTGGGACTAGCGGGAGTGGTTCGATCTTC	CASSLFGTSGSGSIF
TRBV5-6	NA	TRBJ2-1	NA	TGTGCCAGCAGCTTTGTCCCCAGGGCCTCCTACAATGAGCAGTTCTTC	CASSFVPRASYNEQFF
TRBV28	NA	TRBJ2-2	NA	TGTGCCAGCAGTTTATTTGCGACGGCAACTAACACCGGGGAGCTGTTTTTT	CASSLFATATNTGELFF
TRBV19	NA	TRBJ2-1	TRBD2	TGTGCCAGTAGTCCGAGACTAGCGGGACCAGGCCATGAGCAGTTCTTC	CASSPRLAGPGHEQFF
TRBV6-1	NA	TRBJ1-1	NA	TGTGCCAGCAGGCCCTCGTGGGCGGGCACTGAAGCTTTCTTT	CASRPSWAGTEAFF
TRBV18	NA	TRBJ2-7	TRBD1	TGTGCCAGCTCACCGCAGGGGGCGTTTAGCTCCTACGAGCAGTACTTC	CASSPQGAFSSYEQYF
TRBV2	NA	TRBJ1-2	NA	TGTGCCAGCAGGAGGCGGAGGGGTGAAGACTATGGCTACACCTTC	CASRRRRGEDYGYTF
TRBV7-2	NA	TRBJ1-2	TRBD1	TGTGCCAGCAGCCCCCGAGGGACAGTGACTCCCTATGGCTACACCTTC	CASSPRGTVTPYGYTF
TRBV7-9	NA	TRBJ1-5	NA	TGTGCCAGCAGCTACAGGGAAACGAGGCAGCCCCAGCATTTT	CASSYRETRQPQHF
TRBV9	once	TRBJ1-1	NA	TGTGCCAGCAGCCCCCAGCCCGCCAACACTGAAGCTTTCTTT	CASSPQPANTEAFF
TRBV27	NA	TRBJ2-7	NA	TGTGCCAGCAGTTTTTATAGGCAGGTGGACGGGCGGGAGCAGTACTTC	CASSFYRQVDGREQYF
TRBV11-2	NA	TRBJ2-7	TRBD2	TGTGCCAGCAGCTGGGGGACTAGCGGCTCCTACGAGCAGTACTTC	CASSWGTSGSYEQYF
TRBV6-1	NA	TRBJ2-7	NA	TGTGCCAGCAGTGAGCAGGGCTACGAGCAGTACTTC	CASSEQGYEQYF
TRBV27	many	TRBJ1-5	TRBD1	TGTGCCAGCAGGGGACAGGGCCTGGGGCCCCAGCATTTT	CASRGQGLGPQHF
TRBV7-2	NA	TRBJ2-7	NA	TGTGCCAGCAGCTTACGGACCCCTTTGGAGCAGTACTTC	CASSLRTPLEQYF
TRBV21-1	NA	TRBJ2-7	NA	TGTGCCAGCACCTACGAAAGGACAATACACTCCTACGAGCAGTACTTC	CASTYERTIHSYEQYF
TRBV15	NA	TRBJ2-4	NA	TGTGCCACCAGCAGAGACCGGGGCCAGGAAAACATTCAGTACTTC	CATSRDRGQENIQYF
TRBV10-3	NA	TRBJ1-3	NA	TGTGCCATCAGTGAGAGGGGCTACTCTGGAAACACCATATATTTT	CAISERGYSGNTIYF
TRBV5-1	NA	TRBJ2-5	TRBD2	TGCGCCAGCAGCAGGACTAGCGCAGGAGAGACCCAGTACTTC	CASSRTSAGETQYF
TRBV19	NA	TRBJ2-5	TRBD2	TGTGCCAGTAGCCCCCGGGGAGCGGGAGTAACGGAGACCCAGTACTTC	CASSPRGAGVTETQYF
TRBV28	once	TRBJ2-2	TRBD2	TGTGCCAGCAGTGGCGGGAGGGAGGGCGCCGGGGAGCTGTTTTTT	CASSGGREGAGELFF
TRBV30	few	TRBJ1-1	NA	TGTGCCTGGAGGGACGGCCGATACACTGAAGCTTTCTTT	CAWRDGRYTEAFF
TRBV19	NA	TRBJ1-2	NA	TGTGCCAGTAGTTTGAAGGCGTGGGGGACGGATGGCTACACCTTC	CASSLKAWGTDGYTF
TRBV11-2	NA	TRBJ2-5	NA	TGTGCCAGCAGCTTAGCAGACACCAGGGCGTACTTC	CASSLADTRAYF
TRBV7-3	few	TRBJ2-7	NA	TGTGCCAGCAGCCCTAAACCCGGGACATCAAACGAGCAGTACTTC	CASSPKPGTSNEQYF
TRBV18	few	TRBJ2-7	TRBD1	TGTGCCAGCTCACCGGTGGGACAGGGCTACGAGCAGTACTTC	CASSPVGQGYEQYF
TRBV2	NA	TRBJ1-5	NA	TGTGCCACCAGACAGGACAGCAATCAGCCCCAGCATTTT	CATRQDSNQPQHF
TRBV25-1	NA	TRBJ1-3	NA	TGTGCCAGCCGGACGGTTGGAGGAAACACCATATATTTT	CASRTVGGNTIYF
TRBV28	NA	TRBJ2-1	TRBD2	TGTGCCAGCTACTATAATAGCGGGAGGAAGCAGTTCTTC	CASYYNSGRKQFF
TRBV7-2	many	TRBJ2-7	TRBD1	TGTGCCAGCAGCGCCCGGGACAGGGGTGCCTACGAGCAGTACTTC	CASSARDRGAYEQYF
TRBV7-9	NA	TRBJ2-6	NA	TGTGCCAGCAGCTTAGGAGTGGGTTCTGGGGCCAACGTCCTGACTTTC	CASSLGVGSGANVLTF
TRBV2	many	TRBJ2-5	NA	TGTGCCAGCAGTGGAGGGATGGAGACCCAGTACTTC	CASSGGMETQYF
TRBV6-5	NA	TRBJ2-3	TRBD2	TGTGCCAGCAGTTTAGCTAGCGGCCGCACAGATACGCAGTATTTT	CASSLASGRTDTQYF
TRBV5-4	NA	TRBJ2-7	TRBD1	TGTGCCAGCAGCCCCCGGACAGGGGGAGTTGTCTACGAGCAGTACTTC	CASSPRTGGVVYEQYF
TRBV28	NA	TRBJ1-2	NA	TGTGCCAGCACTCTAAGCGGGGGGCCTAACTATGGCTACACCTTC	CASTLSGGPNYGYTF
TRBV7-2	NA	TRBJ2-7	NA	TGTGCCAGCAGCTTAGGGCTCCGGGTCTACGAGCAGTACTTC	CASSLGLRVYEQYF
TRBV7-2	NA	TRBJ2-3	NA	TGTGCCAGCAGCTTAGGCCAGACTCTAGCAACAGATACGCAGTATTTT	CASSLGQTLATDTQYF
TRBV5-1	NA	TRBJ1-4	TRBD1	TGCGCCAGCAGCTCCCTCGGGACAGAAGAAGAAAAACTGTTTTTT	CASSSLGTEEEKLFF